Following are 4 T cell receptor beta chains from one sample sequenced in a study of cytomegalovirus exposure and HLA in healthy donors. The study ran its PCR with 60 Vbeta and 13 Jbeta primers. The repertoire was sequenced with immunoSEQ multiplex PCR; TCRdb's copy has only in-frame clones and lacks some. The sample has fewer than 150,000 clones; 60% to 80% are singletons. Sequencing was carried out using PBMCs. All receptors derive from a man aged 18 to 30 in good health and CMV-seropositive.

CDR3 nucleotides: TGTGCCAGCAGAAAAACTAGCCCGGTCAATGAGCAGTTCTTC. Translated: CASRKTSPVNEQFF. The chain links TRBV6-5 to TRBJ2-1, with D perhaps matching TRBD2 (6 bases). The V end lost 6 bases, the J end lost 6 bases, and 15 bases lay between the germline ends. The germline V gene has CDR1 MNHEY and CDR2 SVGAGI. The CDR3 is 14 residues long.

CDR3 nucleotide sequence: TGTGCCTGGAATCTAGCGGGGGGGCAAGATACGCAGTATTTT. Its protein is CAWNLAGGQDTQYF. This chain links TRBV30 with TRBJ2-3; 12 bases agree with TRBD2. V was pared by 4 bases and J by 5 bases, with 4 bases of the junction left unmatched. The CDR3 loop spans 14 amino acids. Germline V gene lookup returns CDR1 GTSNPN and CDR2 SVGIG (reference sequence).

This sequence joins TRBV4-1 and TRBJ2-3; D uncertain. Germline V lookup: CDR1 MGHRA, CDR2 YSYEKL. This CDR3 region has 16 residues. Trimming removed 2 bases at V and 1 base at J, with 13 bases between. CDR3: CASSQTAPGGTDTQYF. CDR3 bases: TGCGCCAGCAGCCAAACCGCTCCGGGTGGCACAGATACGCAGTATTTT.

The chain uses TRBV5-6 and TRBJ1-3; D gene ambiguous. With 0 bases removed from V and 4 bases from J, the gap between germline ends came to 14 bases. The CDR3 runs 16 residues. Germline assignment: CDR1 SGHDT and CDR2 YYEEEE. The CDR3 coding sequence is TGTGCCAGCAGCTTGGTCCCGGCAGGCCAGGGAAACACCATATATTTT. Its translation: CASSLVPAGQGNTIYF.